This T cell receptor (beta chain) derives from a study of response to subunit inactivated influenza vaccine. Points from the study as a whole: Each seasonal influenza vaccination recruits few new T cells, the authors suggested.

About this clonotype itself: Its antigen is undetermined.

Trimming shortened V by 3 bases and J by 9 bases, and 22 bases separated the two germline ends. The CDR3 runs 16 residues. The germline CDR1 and CDR2 sequences are SGDLS and YYNGEE. TCRdb called the RT-PCR reads again in MiXCR, with one record for every CDR3 protein. Of about 610,000 distinct CDR3 sequences in the sample, approximately 14% were seen once. Sample: PBMCs from blood, taken about 12 days after vaccination. The chain employs TRBV9 and TRBJ2-1; a possible D gene is TRBD2 (7 bases). This sequence was found in a man aged 50-59 years who received an inactivated influenza vaccine. This CDR3 reads CASSAADLGGAFEQFF. The CDR3 coding sequence is TGTGCCAGCAGCGCAGCGGATTTGGGGGGGGCTTTTGAGCAGTTCTTC. The full variable domain, completed using reference TRBV9 and TRBJ2-1, is DSGVTQTPKHLITATGQRVTLRCSPRSGDLSVYWYQQSLDQGLQFLIQYYNGEERAKGNILERFSAQQFPDLHSELNLSSLELGDSALYFCASSAADLGGAFEQFFGPGTRLTVL.